Listed here are 12 T cell receptor beta chains from one sample, sequenced in a study of blood T cells in healthy people across ages. A second PCR of roughly 7 to 11 cycles used a sample-barcoded 5' primer and a J-beta primer mix. TCRdb re-called the 5' RACE reads through MiXCR, storing one row per CDR3 protein. Of about 1.6 million distinct CDR3 sequences listed, roughly a third are singletons. The sample was blood. The receptors shown here come from a young woman in good health.

The J gene is TRBJ2-2, the V gene TRBV5-6; D tentatively fits TRBD1 or TRBD2 (5 bases each). The V end lost 4 bases, the J end lost 4 bases, and 14 bases lay between the germline ends. This CDR3 is built from 15 residues. Germline lookup yields CDR1 SGHDT and CDR2 YYEEEE. This CDR3 reads CASSPPGTGTGELFF. The CDR3 region has the DNA TGTGCCAGCAGCCCTCCAGGGACGGGCACCGGGGAGCTGTTTTTT.

This clonotype came up once. The junction and the germline gene differ at one end; a read error may be behind it. Here the CDR3 reads CASSQDRHAGNAIYF. The DNA of the CDR3 is TGCGCCAGCAGCCAAGACCGACACGCTGGAAACGCCATATATTTT. The chain recombines TRBV4-1 with TRBJ1-3; no clear D. The CDR3 has 15 amino acids. Looked up from germline, CDR1 is MGHRA and CDR2 is YSYEKL.

The chain uses TRBV28 and TRBJ2-1; weak D call: TRBD1 (6 bases). The CDR3 is made up of 13 amino acids. The germline CDR1 and CDR2 sequences are MDHEN and SYDVKM. Trimming pared 3 bases from V and 10 bases from J, leaving 13 bases between. The CDR3 bases are TGTGCCAGCAGTTTCTTCGGGACAAGCGAGCAGTTCTTC. Protein sequence: CASSFFGTSEQFF.

The chain couples TRBV3-1 to TRBJ1-4; D is unclear. Germline V gene lookup returns CDR1 LGHDT and CDR2 YNNKEL (reference sequence). Trimming cost V 2 bases and J 10 bases, with 17 bases left between them. This CDR3 comprises 15 residues. The CDR3 nucleotides are TGTGCCAGCAGCCAACAGGACGGCCCTTTGAGAAAACTGTTTTTT. The encoded protein is CASSQQDGPLRKLFF. Full variable domain (remainder filled in from reference TRBV3-1 and TRBJ1-4): DTAVSQTPKYLVTQMGNDKSIKCEQNLGHDTMYWYKQDSKKFLKIMFSYNNKELIINETVPNRFSPKSPDKAHLNLHINSLELGDSAVYFCASSQQDGPLRKLFFGSGTQLSVL.

Of note for this clonotype: A much larger clone differs by one base, so this may be a read error. V and J are TRBV29-1 and TRBJ2-5, with D perhaps TRBD1 (5 bases). The J call could be wrong; TRBJ2-7 is a better fit for the DNA end. CDR1 and CDR2 from the germline V gene are SQVTM and ANQGSEA. There are 14 residues in the CDR3. This chain's CDR3 is CSVELMTEPCEQYF. The CDR3 DNA follows: TGCAGCGTTGAATTAATGACAGAACCCTGCGAGCAGTACTTC.

Turning to this clonotype: Sequence at one end of the junction differs from germline and may be a read error. The rearrangement uses TRBV5-1 and TRBJ2-5; TRBD2 is a possible D gene (5 bases). The CDR3 covers 13 residues. Per the germline V gene, CDR1 is SGHRS and CDR2 is YFSETQ. CDR3 DNA: TGCGCCAGCAGCTCGACTAACCAAGGGACCCAGTACTTC. Amino acid sequence: CASSSTNQGTQYF.

The chain recombines TRBV27 with TRBJ2-7; D call uncertain. Trimming took 7 bases from V and 0 from J, leaving 10 bases between them. The CDR3 runs to 13 residues. Germline-derived CDR1 and CDR2 are MNHEY and SMNVEV (reference sequence). CDR3 sequence (DNA): TGTGCCAGCACCCACGGCCCCTCCTACGAGCAGTACTTC. Protein product: CASTHGPSYEQYF.

Only a few counts were recorded for this clonotype. The V and J genes are TRBV7-3 and TRBJ2-3; 9 nucleotides agree with TRBD2. The CDR3 is 17 amino acids. Unmatched junction bases numbered 13, after V lost 1 base and J lost 8 bases. The germline CDR1 and CDR2 sequences are SGHTA and FQGTGA. The CDR3 DNA sequence: TGTGCCAGCAGCTTAATTGGGCCGGCTAGCGGGGATAGTACGCAGTATTTT. Encoded protein: CASSLIGPASGDSTQYF.

This chain connects TRBV29-1 to TRBJ2-1; D is unresolved. Germline CDR1 reads SQVTM; CDR2 reads ANQGSEA. The CDR3 covers 12 residues. The germline V and J ends were trimmed by 4 bases and 6 bases, with 10 bases remaining between them. CDR3 protein: CSVGRRTNEQFF. The CDR3 DNA follows: TGCAGCGTTGGAAGGCGTACCAATGAGCAGTTCTTC.

V is TRBV28 and J is TRBJ2-1; either TRBD1 or TRBD2 may supply D (5 bases each). V was clipped by 2 bases and J by 6 bases, with 17 bases between them. The CDR3 spans 16 residues. The germline CDR1 and CDR2 sequences are MDHEN and SYDVKM. As DNA, the CDR3 is TGTGCCAGCAGTTTACCGGGACGGAGTTTAACCAATGAGCAGTTCTTC. Amino acids: CASSLPGRSLTNEQFF.

There are a few counts of this clonotype. The chain joins TRBV20-1 to TRBJ2-1; TRBD1 agrees at 10 bases. CDR1 is DFQATT and CDR2 is SNEGSKA in the germline V gene (reference sequence). This CDR3 spans 15 amino acids. Trimming took 6 bases from V and 7 from J; bases not matched to a gene: 12. The CDR3 region has the DNA TGCAGTGCCCGTGGGGGGGACAGGGGTGGGAATGAGCAGTTCTTC. Amino acids: CSARGGDRGGNEQFF.

This clonotype was observed a single time. This chain joins TRBV2 and TRBJ2-1, with 10 nucleotides matching TRBD1. This CDR3 is built from 15 residues. The junction had 9 bases not matched to a gene; V was cut back by 7 bases and J by 6 bases. Per germline, CDR1 SNHLY and CDR2 FYNNEI. The CDR3 reads CASTLDRGISNEQFF. As DNA, the CDR3 is TGTGCCAGCACCCTGGACAGGGGGATATCCAATGAGCAGTTCTTC.